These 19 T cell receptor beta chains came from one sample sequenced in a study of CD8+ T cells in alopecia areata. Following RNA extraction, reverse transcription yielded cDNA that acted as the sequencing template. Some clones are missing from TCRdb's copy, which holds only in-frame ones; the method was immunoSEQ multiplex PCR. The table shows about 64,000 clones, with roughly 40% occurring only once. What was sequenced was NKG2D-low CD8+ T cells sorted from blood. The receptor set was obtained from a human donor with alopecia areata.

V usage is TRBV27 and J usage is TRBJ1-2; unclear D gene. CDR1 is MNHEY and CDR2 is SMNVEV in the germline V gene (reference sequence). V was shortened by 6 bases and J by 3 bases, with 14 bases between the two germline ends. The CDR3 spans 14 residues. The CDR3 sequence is CASSTLVPYYGYTF. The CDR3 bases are TGTGCCAGCAGCACACTAGTTCCGTACTATGGCTACACCTTC.

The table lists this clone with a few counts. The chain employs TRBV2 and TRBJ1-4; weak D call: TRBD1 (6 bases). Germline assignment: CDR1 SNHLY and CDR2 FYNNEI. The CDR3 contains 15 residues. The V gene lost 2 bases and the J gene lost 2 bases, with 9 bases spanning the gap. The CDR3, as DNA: TGTGCCAGCAGTGAACCCACAGGGACTAATGAAAAACTGTTTTTT. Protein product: CASSEPTGTNEKLFF. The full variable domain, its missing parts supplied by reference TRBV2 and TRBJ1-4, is EPEVTQTPSHQVTQMGQEVILRCVPISNHLYFYWYRQILGQKVEFLVSFYNNEISEKSEIFDDQFSVERPDGSNFTLKIRSTKLEDSAMYFCASSEPTGTNEKLFFGSGTQLSVL.

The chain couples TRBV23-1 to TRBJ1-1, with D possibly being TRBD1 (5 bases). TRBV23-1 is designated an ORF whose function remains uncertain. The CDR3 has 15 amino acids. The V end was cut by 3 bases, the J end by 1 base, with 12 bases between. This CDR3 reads CASSQGGRKNTEAFF. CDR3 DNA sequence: TGCGCCAGCAGTCAGGGGGGACGGAAGAACACTGAAGCTTTCTTT.

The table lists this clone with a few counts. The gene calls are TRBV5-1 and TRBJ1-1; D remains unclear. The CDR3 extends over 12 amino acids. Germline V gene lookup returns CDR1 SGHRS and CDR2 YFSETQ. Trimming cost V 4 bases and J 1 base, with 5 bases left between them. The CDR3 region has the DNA TGCGCCAGCAGCGTGGAGAACACTGAAGCTTTCTTT. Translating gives CASSVENTEAFF.

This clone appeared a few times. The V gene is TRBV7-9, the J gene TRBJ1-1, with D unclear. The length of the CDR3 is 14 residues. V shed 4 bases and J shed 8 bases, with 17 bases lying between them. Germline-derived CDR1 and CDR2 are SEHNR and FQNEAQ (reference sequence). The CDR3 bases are TGTGCCAGCAGCTCGGAAATGACAAGTACCGAAGCTTTCTTT. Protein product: CASSSEMTSTEAFF. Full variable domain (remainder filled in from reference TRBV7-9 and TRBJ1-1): DTGVSQNPRHKITKRGQNVTFRCDPISEHNRLYWYRQTLGQGPEFLTYFQNEAQLEKSRLLSDRFSAERPKGSFSTLEIQRTEQGDSAMYLCASSSEMTSTEAFFGQGTRLTVV.

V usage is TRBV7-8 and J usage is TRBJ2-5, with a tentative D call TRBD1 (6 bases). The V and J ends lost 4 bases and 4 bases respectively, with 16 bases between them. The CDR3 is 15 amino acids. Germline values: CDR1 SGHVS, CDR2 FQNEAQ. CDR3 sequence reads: CASSSTGTTGETQYF. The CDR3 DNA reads TGTGCCAGCAGCTCTACCGGGACAACGGGAGAGACCCAGTACTTC.

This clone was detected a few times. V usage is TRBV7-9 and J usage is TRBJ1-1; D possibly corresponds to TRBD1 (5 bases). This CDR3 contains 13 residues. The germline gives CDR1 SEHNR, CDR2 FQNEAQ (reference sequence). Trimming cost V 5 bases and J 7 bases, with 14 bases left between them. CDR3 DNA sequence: TGTGCCAGCAGCCCCGGTCGGGGCAGTGAAGCTTTCTTT. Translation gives CASSPGRGSEAFF. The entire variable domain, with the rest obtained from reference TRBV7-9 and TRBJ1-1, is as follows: DTGVSQNPRHKITKRGQNVTFRCDPISEHNRLYWYRQTLGQGPEFLTYFQNEAQLEKSRLLSDRFSAERPKGSFSTLEIQRTEQGDSAMYLCASSPGRGSEAFFGQGTRLTVV.

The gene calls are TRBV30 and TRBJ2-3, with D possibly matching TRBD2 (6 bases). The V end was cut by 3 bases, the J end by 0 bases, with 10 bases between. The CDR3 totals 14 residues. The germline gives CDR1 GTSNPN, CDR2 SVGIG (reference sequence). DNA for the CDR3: TGTGCCTGGAGCGTAGCGGCTAGCACAGATACGCAGTATTTT. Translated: CAWSVAASTDTQYF.

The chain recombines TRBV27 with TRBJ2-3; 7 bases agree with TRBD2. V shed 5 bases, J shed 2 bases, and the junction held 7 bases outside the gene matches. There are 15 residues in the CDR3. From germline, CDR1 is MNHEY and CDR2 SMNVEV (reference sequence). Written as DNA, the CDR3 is TGTGCCAGCAGTCCCATGAGCGGGAACACAGATACGCAGTATTTT. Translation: CASSPMSGNTDTQYF.

DNA for the CDR3: TGTGCCAGCAGCTGGAGTCTGAACACTGAAGCTTTCTTT. This codes for CASSWSLNTEAFF. The chain is built from TRBV27 and TRBJ1-1; D gene unclear. V shed 6 bases and J shed 0 bases, with 8 bases lying between them. Germline V gene lookup returns CDR1 MNHEY and CDR2 SMNVEV (reference sequence). This CDR3 is built from 13 residues.

CDR3 residues: CASSLGVTEAFF. The CDR3 DNA is TGTGCCAGCAGCCTTGGGGTCACTGAAGCTTTCTTT. J is TRBJ1-1 and V is TRBV5-6, with D uncertain. The germline CDR1 and CDR2 sequences are SGHDT and YYEEEE. The CDR3 has 12 amino acids. V was pared by 4 bases and J by 4 bases, with 8 bases between. Filled out from reference TRBV5-6 and TRBJ1-1, the complete variable domain reads DAGVTQSPTHLIKTRGQQVTLRCSPKSGHDTVSWYQQALGQGPQFIFQYYEEEERQRGNFPDRFSGHQFPNYSSELNVNALLLGDSALYLCASSLGVTEAFFGQGTRLTVV.

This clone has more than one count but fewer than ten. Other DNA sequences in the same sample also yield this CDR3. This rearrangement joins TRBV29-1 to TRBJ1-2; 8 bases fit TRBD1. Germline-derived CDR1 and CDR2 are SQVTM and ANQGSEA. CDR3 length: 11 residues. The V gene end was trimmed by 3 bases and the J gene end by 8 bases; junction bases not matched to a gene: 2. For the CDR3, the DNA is TGCAGCGTTGAGGACAGGGAAGGCTACACCTTC. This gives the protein CSVEDREGYTF.

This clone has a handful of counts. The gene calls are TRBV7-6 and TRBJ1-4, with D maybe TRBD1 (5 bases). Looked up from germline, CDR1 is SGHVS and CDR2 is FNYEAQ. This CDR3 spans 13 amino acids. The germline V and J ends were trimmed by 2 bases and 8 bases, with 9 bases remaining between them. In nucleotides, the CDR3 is TGTGCCAGCAGCTTACAGGGTAGCGAAAAACTGTTTTTT. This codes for CASSLQGSEKLFF.

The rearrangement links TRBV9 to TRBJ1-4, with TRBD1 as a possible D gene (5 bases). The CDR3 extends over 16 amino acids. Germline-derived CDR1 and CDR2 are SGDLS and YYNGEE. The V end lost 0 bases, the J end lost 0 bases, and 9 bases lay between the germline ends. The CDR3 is CASSVGRTTTNEKLFF. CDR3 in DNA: TGTGCCAGCAGCGTAGGAAGGACAACAACTAATGAAAAACTGTTTTTT. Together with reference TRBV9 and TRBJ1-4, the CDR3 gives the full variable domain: DSGVTQTPKHLITATGQRVTLRCSPRSGDLSVYWYQQSLDQGLQFLIQYYNGEERAKGNILERFSAQQFPDLHSELNLSSLELGDSALYFCASSVGRTTTNEKLFFGSGTQLSVL.

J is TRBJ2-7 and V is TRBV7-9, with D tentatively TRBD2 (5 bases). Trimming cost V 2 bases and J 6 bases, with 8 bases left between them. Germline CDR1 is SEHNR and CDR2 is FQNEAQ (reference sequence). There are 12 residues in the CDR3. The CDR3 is CASSLRAAEQYF. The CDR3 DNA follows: TGTGCCAGCAGCTTACGAGCGGCCGAGCAGTACTTC. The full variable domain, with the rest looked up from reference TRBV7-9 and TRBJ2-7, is DTGVSQNPRHKITKRGQNVTFRCDPISEHNRLYWYRQTLGQGPEFLTYFQNEAQLEKSRLLSDRFSAERPKGSFSTLEIQRTEQGDSAMYLCASSLRAAEQYFGPGTRLTVT.

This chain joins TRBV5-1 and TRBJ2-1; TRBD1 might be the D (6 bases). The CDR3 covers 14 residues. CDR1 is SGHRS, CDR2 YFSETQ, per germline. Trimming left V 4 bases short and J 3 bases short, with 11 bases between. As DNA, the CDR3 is TGCGCCAGCAGCCCAGGGGACGACTACAATGAGCAGTTCTTC. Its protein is CASSPGDDYNEQFF.

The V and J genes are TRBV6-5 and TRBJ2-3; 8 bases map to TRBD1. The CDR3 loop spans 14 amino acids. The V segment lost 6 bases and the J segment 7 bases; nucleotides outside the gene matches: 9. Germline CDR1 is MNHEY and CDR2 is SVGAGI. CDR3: CASSPGQDLHTQYF. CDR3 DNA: TGTGCCAGCAGCCCGGGACAGGACCTTCATACGCAGTATTTT.

DNA of the CDR3: TGTGCCAGCAAGGGGGCTTCCTACAATGAGCAGTTCTTC. This gives the protein CASKGASYNEQFF. This chain connects TRBV15 to TRBJ2-1, with 7 nucleotides matching TRBD1. Unmatched junction bases numbered 4, after V lost 10 bases and J lost 1 base. CDR1 and CDR2 (germline): LNHNV, YYDKDF (reference sequence). The CDR3 sequence is 13 residues long.

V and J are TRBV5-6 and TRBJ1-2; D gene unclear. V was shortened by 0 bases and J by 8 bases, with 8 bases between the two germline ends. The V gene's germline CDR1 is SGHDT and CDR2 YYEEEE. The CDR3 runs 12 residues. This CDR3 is CASSLGVRGYTF. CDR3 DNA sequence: TGTGCCAGCAGCTTGGGGGTCCGGGGCTACACCTTC.